Described below is a single TCR beta chain sequence and its context. As yet, its antigen is unknown. The sample originates from a study of beta chain features in type 1 diabetes. Findings and limits, study-wide: Sampled from patients, naive, central memory and Treg TCRB repertoires appeared more similar than those sampled from healthy donors. VDJ junctions sequenced from type 1 diabetes patients showed fewer insertions and more deletions.

The study reverse transcribed the entire isolated RNA, so it sequenced expressed TCRB transcripts. Clones were read by immunoSEQ multiplex PCR, and TCRdb kept only the in-frame ones, dropping some. The data contain approximately 470,000 clones, 30% of them singletons. The germline V and J ends were trimmed by 5 bases and 4 bases, with 5 bases remaining between them. From germline, CDR1 is PRHDT and CDR2 FYEKMQ (reference sequence). The CDR3 loop spans 11 amino acids. This receptor was taken from a young man in good health. The material sequenced was naive CD4+ T cells from blood. This chain connects TRBV13 to TRBJ2-5; D possibly corresponds to TRBD2 (5 bases). The CDR3 sequence is CASSRGETQYF. CDR3 in DNA: TGTGCCAGCAGCCGGGGAGAGACCCAGTACTTC.